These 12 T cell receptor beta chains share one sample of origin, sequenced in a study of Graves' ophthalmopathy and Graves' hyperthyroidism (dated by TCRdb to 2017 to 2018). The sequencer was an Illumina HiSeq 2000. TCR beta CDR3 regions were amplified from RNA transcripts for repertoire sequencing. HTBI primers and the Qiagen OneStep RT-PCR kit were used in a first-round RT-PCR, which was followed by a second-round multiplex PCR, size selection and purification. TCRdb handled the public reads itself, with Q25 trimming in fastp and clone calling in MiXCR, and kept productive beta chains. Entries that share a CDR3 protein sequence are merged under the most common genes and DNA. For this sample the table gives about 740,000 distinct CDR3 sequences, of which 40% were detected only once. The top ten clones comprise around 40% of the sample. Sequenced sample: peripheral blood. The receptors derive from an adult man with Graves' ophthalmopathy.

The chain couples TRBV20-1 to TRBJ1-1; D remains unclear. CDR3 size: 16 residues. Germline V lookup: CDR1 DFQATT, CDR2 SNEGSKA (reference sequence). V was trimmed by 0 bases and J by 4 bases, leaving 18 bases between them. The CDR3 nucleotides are TGCAGTGCTAGAGATTCAGGCGGACGTCTGACCACTGAAGCTTTCTTT. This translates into CSARDSGGRLTTEAFF.

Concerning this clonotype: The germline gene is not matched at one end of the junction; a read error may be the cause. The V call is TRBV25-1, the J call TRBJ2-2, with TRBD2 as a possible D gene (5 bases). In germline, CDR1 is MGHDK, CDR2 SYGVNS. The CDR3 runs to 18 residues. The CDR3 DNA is TGTGCCAACAGTGATAGTGCCGGGGTTTGGAGTAACACCGGGGAGCTGTTTTTT. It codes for CANSDSAGVWSNTGELFF.

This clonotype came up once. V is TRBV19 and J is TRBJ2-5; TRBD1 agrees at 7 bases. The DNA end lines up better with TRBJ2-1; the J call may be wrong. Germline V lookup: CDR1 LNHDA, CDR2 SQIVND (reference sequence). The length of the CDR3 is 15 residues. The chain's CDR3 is CASSMSRQGTMRQFF. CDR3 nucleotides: TGTGCCAGTAGTATGAGCCGACAGGGTACAATGAGGCAGTTCTTC.

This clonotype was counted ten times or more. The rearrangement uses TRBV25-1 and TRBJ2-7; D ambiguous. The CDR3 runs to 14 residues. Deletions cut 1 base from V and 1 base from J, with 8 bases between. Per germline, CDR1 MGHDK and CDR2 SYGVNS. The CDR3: CASSEFPDSYEQYF. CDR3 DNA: TGTGCCAGCAGTGAATTCCCGGATTCCTACGAGCAGTACTTC.

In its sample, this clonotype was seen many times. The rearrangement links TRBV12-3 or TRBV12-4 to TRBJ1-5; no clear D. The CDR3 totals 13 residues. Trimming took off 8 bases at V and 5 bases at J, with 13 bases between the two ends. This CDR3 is CASARVWDQPQHF. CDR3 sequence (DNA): TGTGCCAGCGCGCGGGTGTGGGATCAGCCCCAGCATTTT.

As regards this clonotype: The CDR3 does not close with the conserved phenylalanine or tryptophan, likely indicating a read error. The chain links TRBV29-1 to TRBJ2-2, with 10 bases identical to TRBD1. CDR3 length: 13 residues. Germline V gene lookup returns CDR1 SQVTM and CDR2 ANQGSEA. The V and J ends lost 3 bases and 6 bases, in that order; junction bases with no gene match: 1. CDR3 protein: CSVEDRGSGELFI. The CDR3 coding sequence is TGCAGCGTTGAGGACAGGGGGTCCGGGGAGCTGTTTATT.

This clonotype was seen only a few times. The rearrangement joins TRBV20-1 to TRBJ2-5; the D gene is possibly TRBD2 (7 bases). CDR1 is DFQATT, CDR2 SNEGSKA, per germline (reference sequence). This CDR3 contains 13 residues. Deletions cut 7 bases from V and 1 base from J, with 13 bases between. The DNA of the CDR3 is TGCAGTGTGGCGGGGGCCCTCCAAGAGACCCAGTACTTC. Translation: CSVAGALQETQYF.

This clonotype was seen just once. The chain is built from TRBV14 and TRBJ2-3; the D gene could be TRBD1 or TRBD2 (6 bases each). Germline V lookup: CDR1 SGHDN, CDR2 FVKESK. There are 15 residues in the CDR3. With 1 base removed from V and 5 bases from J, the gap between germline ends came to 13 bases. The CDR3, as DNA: TGTGCCAGCAGCCAAGCGCCGGGGGCCAGAGATACGCAGTATTTT. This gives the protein CASSQAPGARDTQYF.

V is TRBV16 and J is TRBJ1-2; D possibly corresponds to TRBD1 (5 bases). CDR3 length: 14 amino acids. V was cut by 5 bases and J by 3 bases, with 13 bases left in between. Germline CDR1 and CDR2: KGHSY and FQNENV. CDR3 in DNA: TGTGCCAGCAGCGTTAATCAGGGAGACTATGGCTACACCTTC. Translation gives CASSVNQGDYGYTF.

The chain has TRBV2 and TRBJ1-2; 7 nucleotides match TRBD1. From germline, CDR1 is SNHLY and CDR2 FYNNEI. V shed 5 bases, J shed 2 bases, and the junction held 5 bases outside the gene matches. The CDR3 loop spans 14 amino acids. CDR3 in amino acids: CASSLLRGNYGYTF. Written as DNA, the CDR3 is TGTGCCAGCAGTTTACTCAGGGGGAACTATGGCTACACCTTC.

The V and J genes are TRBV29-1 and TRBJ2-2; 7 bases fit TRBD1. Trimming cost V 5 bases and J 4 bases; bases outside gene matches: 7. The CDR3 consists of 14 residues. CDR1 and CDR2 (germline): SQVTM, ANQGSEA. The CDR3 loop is CSVPEGARTGELFF. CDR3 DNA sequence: TGCAGCGTTCCTGAGGGGGCGCGCACCGGGGAGCTGTTTTTT.

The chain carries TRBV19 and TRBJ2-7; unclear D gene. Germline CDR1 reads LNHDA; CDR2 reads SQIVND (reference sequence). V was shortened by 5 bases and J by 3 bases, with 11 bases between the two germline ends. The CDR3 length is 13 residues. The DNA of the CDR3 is TGTGCCAGTAGTTCCCCCAATGGCTACGAGCAGTACTTC. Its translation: CASSSPNGYEQYF.